These T cell receptor beta chains were read from a single sample in a study of blood T cell repertoires in COVID-19. The assay was immunoSEQ multiplex PCR, and TCRdb's table has in-frame clones only and misses some. The profile shows some 170,000 clones, approximately 80% of them singletons. Sequencing used peripheral blood. The origin of the receptors is a woman of 80 years or more with active or convalescent COVID-19. Each CDR3 is given with its conserved first and last residue. The order of the fields is V gene, J gene, D gene, clone size, CDR3 DNA, CDR3 protein. D genes are given only for firm matches. Where a row states a size, it is once, few, many or the class of an expanded clone; other rows omit it.

>TRBV20-1|TRBJ1-2|-|once
TGCAGTGCTAGTAGACCGGGACTGGACTATGGCTACACCTTC
CSASRPGLDYGYTF
>TRBV27|TRBJ2-3|TRBD1|-
TGTGCCAGCCGGGACAGGGGATACACTAGCACAGATACGCAGTATTTT
CASRDRGYTSTDTQYF
>TRBV7-9|TRBJ1-1|-|-
TGTGCCAGCAGCTTTAACGAGGCCCCTGAAGCTTTCTTT
CASSFNEAPEAFF
>TRBV5-1|TRBJ2-2|TRBD1|-
TGCGCCAGCAGCCAGGTTGAGGGGGCCACCGGGGAGCTGTTTTTT
CASSQVEGATGELFF
>TRBV12-5|TRBJ2-3|-|-
TGTGCTATAGGGGGGGCCGGAGGAGCAGATACGCAGTATTTT
CAIGGAGGADTQYF
>TRBV9|TRBJ2-4|TRBD1|-
TGTGCCAGCAGCCCCGGGACAGATTATACCAAAAACATTCAGTACTTC
CASSPGTDYTKNIQYF
>TRBV19|TRBJ2-1|TRBD2|few
TGTGCCAGTAGCCTCGGGCGGGGGGGAGGTGACAATGAGCAGTTCTTC
CASSLGRGGGDNEQFF
>TRBV5-1|TRBJ2-7|-|-
TGCGCCAGCAGCCCGGGGGGGACAGTAAGCTACGAGCAGTACTTC
CASSPGGTVSYEQYF
>TRBV27|TRBJ2-2|TRBD2|-
TGTGCCAGCAGTTTAGTGTACGGGGGGGGCGGGGAGCTGTTTTTT
CASSLVYGGGGELFF
>TRBV7-3|TRBJ2-3|-|-
TGTGCCAGCAGCAACCCCTCAGGGCTTGGCACAGATACGCAGTATTTT
CASSNPSGLGTDTQYF
>TRBV3-1/TRBV3-2|TRBJ2-1|TRBD2|few
TGTGCCAGCAGCCAAGGTCTAGCGGGGGGGAACAATGAGCAGTTCTTC
CASSQGLAGGNNEQFF
>TRBV25-1|TRBJ1-6|-|once
TGTGCCAGCAGTGAAAACCGGGCCTATAATTCACCCCTCCACTTT
CASSENRAYNSPLHF
>TRBV20-1|TRBJ1-4|-|-
TGCAGTGCTTTCAACAGCAGGAAACTGTTTTTT
CSAFNSRKLFF
>TRBV5-1|TRBJ2-1|TRBD1|once
TGCGCCAGCAAACCAGGACAGGGGGCGCTTCATGAGCAGTTCTTC
CASKPGQGALHEQFF
>TRBV4-1|TRBJ1-4|-|-
TGCGCCAGCAGCCGTTTGGGACAATCTAATGAAAAACTGTTTTTT
CASSRLGQSNEKLFF
>TRBV4-2|TRBJ2-5|TRBD2|-
TGTGCCAGCAGTCGTTCTACTAGCGGGGGCCCTCAAGAGACCCAGTACTTC
CASSRSTSGGPQETQYF
>TRBV5-4|TRBJ1-1|-|-
TGTGCCAGCAGCTTGGTTGGAGCGAACACTGAAGCTTTCTTT
CASSLVGANTEAFF
>TRBV7-9|TRBJ2-7|-|-
TGTGCCAGCAGAGGGGCAGGATCCTACGAGCAGTACTTC
CASRGAGSYEQYF
>TRBV10-3|TRBJ1-2|-|-
TGTGCCATCAGTGAGTCACCAGGGGTCGGATATGGCTACACCTTC
CAISESPGVGYGYTF
>TRBV6-6|TRBJ2-5|TRBD2|-
TGTGCCAGCAGCCAAAAGGGGCTAGCGGGGGTAGAGACCCAGTACTTC
CASSQKGLAGVETQYF
>TRBV18|TRBJ2-2|-|-
TGTGCCAGCTCACCTGTATCTATTCCCGGGGAGCTGTTTTTT
CASSPVSIPGELFF
>TRBV19|TRBJ2-2|-|-
TGTGCCAGTAGTATAGCCAGGGGGGTTTCTGCCGGGGAGCTGTTTTTT
CASSIARGVSAGELFF
>TRBV6-2/TRBV6-3|TRBJ2-7|TRBD2|-
TGTGCCAGCAGTCGACTAGCGGGGGGCTACGAGCAGTACTTC
CASSRLAGGYEQYF
>TRBV4-2|TRBJ2-3|TRBD2|-
TGTGCCAGCAGCCCCGGGGGGGCCGTGAAGTCAGATACGCAGTATTTT
CASSPGGAVKSDTQYF
>TRBV28|TRBJ2-7|TRBD2|-
TGTGCCAGCAGCCCTACTGGACTAGCGGGGAGCTACGAGCAGTACTTC
CASSPTGLAGSYEQYF
>TRBV4-1|TRBJ1-2|TRBD1|-
TGCGCCAGCAGCCAAGATGAGGCAGGGGGCGCGAATTATGGCTACACCTTC
CASSQDEAGGANYGYTF
>TRBV6-5|TRBJ2-3|-|-
TGTGCCAGCAGTCTTCCGGGAGCTAGCACAGATACGCAGTATTTT
CASSLPGASTDTQYF
>TRBV29-1|TRBJ1-1|-|-
TGCAGCTCCCACGCGGCATCCATGAACACTGAAGCTTTCTTT
CSSHAASMNTEAFF